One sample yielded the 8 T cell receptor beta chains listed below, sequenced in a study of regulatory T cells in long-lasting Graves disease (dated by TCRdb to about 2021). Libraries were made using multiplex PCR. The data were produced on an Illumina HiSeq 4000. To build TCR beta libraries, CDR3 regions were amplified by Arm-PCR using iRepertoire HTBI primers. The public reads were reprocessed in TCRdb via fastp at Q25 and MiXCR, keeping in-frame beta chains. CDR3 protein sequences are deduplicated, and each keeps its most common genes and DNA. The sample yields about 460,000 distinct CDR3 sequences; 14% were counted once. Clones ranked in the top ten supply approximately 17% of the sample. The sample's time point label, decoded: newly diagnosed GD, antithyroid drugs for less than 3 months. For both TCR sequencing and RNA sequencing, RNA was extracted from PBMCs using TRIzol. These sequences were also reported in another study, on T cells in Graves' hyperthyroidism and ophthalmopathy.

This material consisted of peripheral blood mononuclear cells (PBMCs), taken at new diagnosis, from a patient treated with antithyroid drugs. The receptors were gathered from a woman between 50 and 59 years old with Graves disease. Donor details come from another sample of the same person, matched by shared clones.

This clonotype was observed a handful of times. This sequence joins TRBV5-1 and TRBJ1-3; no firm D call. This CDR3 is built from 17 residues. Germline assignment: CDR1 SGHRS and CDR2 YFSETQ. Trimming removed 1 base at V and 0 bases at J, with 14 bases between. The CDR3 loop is CASSLTGYGSSGNTIYF. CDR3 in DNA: TGCGCCAGCAGCTTGACCGGGTACGGGAGCTCTGGAAACACCATATATTTT.

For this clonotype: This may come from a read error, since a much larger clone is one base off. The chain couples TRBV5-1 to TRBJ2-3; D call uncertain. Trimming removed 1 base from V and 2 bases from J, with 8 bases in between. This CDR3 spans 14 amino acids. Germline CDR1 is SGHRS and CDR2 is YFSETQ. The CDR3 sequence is CASSLQQTTDTQYF. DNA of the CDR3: TGCGCCAGCAGCTTGCAACAGACCACAGATACGCAGTATTTT.

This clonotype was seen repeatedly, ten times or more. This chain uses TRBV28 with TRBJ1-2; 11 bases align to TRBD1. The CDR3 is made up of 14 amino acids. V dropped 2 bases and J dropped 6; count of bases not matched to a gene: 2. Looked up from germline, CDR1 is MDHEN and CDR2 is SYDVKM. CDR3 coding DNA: TGTGCCAGCAGTTTACCGGACAGGGGGCATGGCTACACCTTC. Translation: CASSLPDRGHGYTF.

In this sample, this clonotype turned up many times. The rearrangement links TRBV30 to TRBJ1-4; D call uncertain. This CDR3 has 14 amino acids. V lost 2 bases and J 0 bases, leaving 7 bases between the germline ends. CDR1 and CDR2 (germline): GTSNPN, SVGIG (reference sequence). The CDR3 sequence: CAWSTDATNEKLFF. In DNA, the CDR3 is TGTGCCTGGAGTACGGATGCAACTAATGAAAAACTGTTTTTT. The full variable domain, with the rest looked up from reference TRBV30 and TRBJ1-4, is SQTIHQWPATLVQPVGSPLSLECTVEGTSNPNLYWYRQAAGRGLQLLFYSVGIGQISSEVPQNLSASRPQDRQFILSSKKLLLSDSGFYLCAWSTDATNEKLFFGSGTQLSVL.

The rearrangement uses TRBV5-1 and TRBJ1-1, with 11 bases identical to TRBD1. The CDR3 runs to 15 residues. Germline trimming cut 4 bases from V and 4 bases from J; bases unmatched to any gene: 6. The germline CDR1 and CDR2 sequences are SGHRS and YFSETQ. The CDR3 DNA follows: TGCGCCAGCAGCCCGGCCGGGACAGGGGGCACTGAAGCTTTCTTT. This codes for CASSPAGTGGTEAFF.

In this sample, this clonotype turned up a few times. The CDR3 here is CASSLGQDSEKLFF. CDR3 nucleotides: TGTGCCAGCAGCTTGGGACAGGACAGTGAAAAACTGTTTTTT. The rearrangement links TRBV11-2 to TRBJ1-4; 8 bases align to TRBD1. CDR1 SGHAT and CDR2 FQNNGV come from the germline V gene. The junction had 4 bases not matched to a gene; V was cut back by 3 bases and J by 7 bases. This CDR3 has 14 residues.

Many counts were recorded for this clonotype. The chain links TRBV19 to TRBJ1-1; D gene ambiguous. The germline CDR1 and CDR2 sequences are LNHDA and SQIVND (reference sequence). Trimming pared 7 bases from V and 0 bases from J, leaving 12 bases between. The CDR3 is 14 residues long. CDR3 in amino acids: CASTPSAVNTEAFF. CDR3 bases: TGTGCCAGTACCCCCTCGGCAGTGAACACTGAAGCTTTCTTT. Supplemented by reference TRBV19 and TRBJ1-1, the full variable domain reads DGGITQSPKYLFRKEGQNVTLSCEQNLNHDAMYWYRQDPGQGLRLIYYSQIVNDFQKGDIAEGYSVSREKKESFPLTVTSAQKNPTAFYLCASTPSAVNTEAFFGQGTRLTVV.

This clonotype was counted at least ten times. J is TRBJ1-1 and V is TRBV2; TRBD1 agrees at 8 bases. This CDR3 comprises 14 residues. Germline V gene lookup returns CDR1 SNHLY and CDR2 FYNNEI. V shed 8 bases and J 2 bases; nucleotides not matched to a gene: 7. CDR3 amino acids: CASERTGFNTEAFF. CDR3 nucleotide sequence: TGTGCCAGCGAAAGGACAGGGTTCAACACTGAAGCTTTCTTT.